These 16 T cell receptor beta chains came from one sample sequenced in a study of blood T cell repertoires in COVID-19. Here immunoSEQ multiplex PCR was the method, and the copy in TCRdb shows in-frame clones only, minus some. The sample holds 350,000 to 450,000 clones, less than 90% seen once. Specimen: PBMCs or T cells enriched from blood (not recorded which). These receptor sequences come from a woman in her 50s who had recovered from COVID-19.

Concerning this clone: A read error may explain this, as a much larger clone is one base away. V and J are TRBV9 and TRBJ2-2, with 8 bases fitting TRBD1. V lost 5 bases and J lost 0; bases outside the gene matches: 0. Germline-derived CDR1 and CDR2 are SGDLS and YYNGEE. This CDR3 spans 14 amino acids. CDR3 nucleotide sequence: TGTGCCAGCAGACAGGGGGCGAACACCGGGGAGCTGTTTTTT. It codes for CASRQGANTGELFF. The whole variable domain, remainder taken from reference TRBV9 and TRBJ2-2, is DSGVTQTPKHLITATGQRVTLRCSPRSGDLSVYWYQQSLDQGLQFLIQYYNGEERAKGNILERFSAQQFPDLHSELNLSSLELGDSALYFCASRQGANTGELFFGEGSRLTVL.

This chain uses TRBV27 with TRBJ2-1; possible D gene TRBD1, 9 bases. CDR3 length: 14 residues. V lost 6 bases to trimming and J lost 7 bases, with 16 bases between them. Germline V lookup: CDR1 MNHEY, CDR2 SMNVEV (reference sequence). The CDR3 protein is CASSRGGTGNEQFF. CDR3 nucleotides: TGTGCCAGCAGCCGGGGGGGGACAGGGAATGAGCAGTTCTTC.

V gene TRBV5-1 combines with J gene TRBJ1-6; D might be TRBD1 (5 bases). Trimming removed 2 bases at V and 5 bases at J, with 8 bases between. This CDR3 comprises 14 residues. Germline V CDR1 and CDR2: SGHRS, YFSETQ. The CDR3 sequence is CASSLGANNSPLHF. CDR3 nucleotides: TGCGCCAGCAGCTTAGGGGCAAATAATTCACCCCTCCACTTT.

This clone occurred many times. The V gene is TRBV6-5, the J gene TRBJ2-7; 7 positions agree with TRBD2. Looked up from germline, CDR1 is MNHEY and CDR2 is SVGAGI. The ends lost 4 bases at V and 4 bases at J; junction bases unmatched: 10. CDR3 length equals 15 residues. The CDR3 sequence is CASSSMGLSGYEQYF. Here the CDR3 DNA reads TGTGCCAGCAGTTCCATGGGACTATCGGGGTACGAGCAGTACTTC.

Here the CDR3 reads CASSLAPGTGVHEQYF. The CDR3 nucleotides read TGTGCCAGCAGCTTGGCCCCCGGGACAGGGGTGCACGAGCAGTACTTC. The rearrangement uses TRBV7-2 and TRBJ2-7, with 10 bases matching TRBD1. Germline V gene data show CDR1 as SGHTA and CDR2 as FQGNSA. The CDR3 covers 16 residues. The V gene end was trimmed by 3 bases and the J gene end by 5 bases; junction bases not matched to a gene: 10.

The chain couples TRBV19 to TRBJ1-1; D remains ambiguous. Germline-derived CDR1 and CDR2 are LNHDA and SQIVND (reference sequence). V was shortened by 6 bases and J by 5 bases, with 10 bases between the two germline ends. The CDR3 runs 12 residues. CDR3 amino acids: CASSYTGTEAFF. CDR3 DNA: TGTGCCAGTAGCTATACCGGGACTGAAGCTTTCTTT. Based on the CDR3 plus reference TRBV19 and TRBJ1-1, the full variable domain is DGGITQSPKYLFRKEGQNVTLSCEQNLNHDAMYWYRQDPGQGLRLIYYSQIVNDFQKGDIAEGYSVSREKKESFPLTVTSAQKNPTAFYLCASSYTGTEAFFGQGTRLTVV.

The V and J genes are TRBV2 and TRBJ1-5; TRBD1 aligns across 9 bases. Trimming at V came to 5 bases and at J to 1 base, leaving 0 bases not matched to a gene. The CDR3 loop spans 14 amino acids. Germline V gene sequence: CDR1 SNHLY, CDR2 FYNNEI. CDR3 residues: CASSTGGSNQPQHF. CDR3 nucleotides: TGTGCCAGCAGTACAGGGGGCAGCAATCAGCCCCAGCATTTT.

This clone has only one observation. The chain couples TRBV6-1 to TRBJ2-7, with TRBD2 identical over 7 bases. V lost 1 base and J lost 4; bases outside the gene matches: 10. Germline V CDR1 and CDR2: MNHNS, SASEGT. This CDR3 has 16 amino acids. The CDR3 region has the DNA TGTGCCAGCAGTGAAGGGTGGGGCGGGAGTCATTACGAGCAGTACTTC. Amino acid sequence: CASSEGWGGSHYEQYF.

On this clone itself: Within the sample, other DNA sequences also encode this same CDR3. J is TRBJ1-4 and V is TRBV7-9, with TRBD1 as a possible D gene (6 bases). The germline CDR1 and CDR2 sequences are SEHNR and FQNEAQ (reference sequence). The CDR3 runs 14 residues. V was trimmed by 1 base and J by 7 bases, leaving 10 bases between them. The CDR3 region is CASSLGGQGEKLFF. The CDR3 DNA is TGTGCCAGCAGCTTAGGGGGGCAGGGTGAAAAACTGTTTTTT.

V is TRBV6-5 and J is TRBJ1-2, with D perhaps matching TRBD1 (5 bases). This CDR3 spans 14 amino acids. CDR1 is MNHEY, CDR2 SVGAGI, per germline. Between the trimmed V and J ends, which lost 8 bases and 4 bases, there was a span of 17 bases. Here the CDR3 reads CASRTQGKGYGYTF. The CDR3 DNA follows: TGTGCCAGCCGCACCCAGGGAAAGGGCTATGGCTACACCTTC.

V gene TRBV7-2 combines with J gene TRBJ2-4, with TRBD1 matching over 7 bases. V lost 5 bases to trimming and J lost 7 bases; unmatched junction nucleotides: 2. The CDR3 is 12 amino acids. Germline CDR1 and CDR2: SGHTA and FQGNSA. CDR3 residues: CASSTGDNIQYF. CDR3 sequence (DNA): TGTGCCAGCAGCACAGGGGACAACATTCAGTACTTC.

The rearrangement joins TRBV5-4 to TRBJ2-1; 13 bases fit TRBD2. Germline assignment: CDR1 SGHNT and CDR2 YYREEE (reference sequence). This CDR3 has 15 residues. Trimming took 4 bases from V and 10 from J; bases not matched to a gene: 8. CDR3 sequence: CASSPGLAGDHEQFF. CDR3 bases: TGTGCCAGCAGCCCCGGACTAGCGGGAGACCACGAGCAGTTCTTC.

The genes are TRBV27 and TRBJ1-1; TRBD1 agrees at 9 bases. Unmatched junction bases numbered 7, after V lost 4 bases and J lost 1 base. The CDR3 contains 16 residues. The germline V gene has CDR1 MNHEY and CDR2 SMNVEV (reference sequence). The CDR3 nucleotides are TGTGCCAGCAGTTCGCCCACAGGGGGCGCGAACACTGAAGCTTTCTTT. As protein: CASSSPTGGANTEAFF.

The J gene is TRBJ2-2, the V gene TRBV5-4; D gene unclear. This CDR3 spans 13 amino acids. From germline, CDR1 is SGHNT and CDR2 YYREEE (reference sequence). Trimming took 4 bases from V and 4 from J, leaving 8 bases between them. The CDR3 here is CASSQDSTGELFF. The CDR3 nucleotides are TGTGCCAGCAGCCAAGACTCCACCGGGGAGCTGTTTTTT.

J is TRBJ2-1 and V is TRBV6-5; possibly TRBD2 for D (6 bases). Trimming stripped 2 bases from V and 2 bases from J, with 10 bases between. Germline CDR1 reads MNHEY; CDR2 reads SVGAGI. The CDR3 consists of 15 residues. The CDR3 DNA reads as TGTGCCAGCAGTTACGGGGGGAGAGCCTACAATGAGCAGTTCTTC. It encodes CASSYGGRAYNEQFF.

The chain has TRBV4-1 and TRBJ2-7; 11 positions agree with TRBD2. CDR1 and CDR2 from the germline V gene are MGHRA and YSYEKL. The CDR3 contains 15 residues. Trimming at V came to 3 bases and at J to 3 bases, leaving 4 bases not matched to a gene. DNA for the CDR3: TGCGCCAGCAGCCAGGAGGGGACTAGCGGCTACGAGCAGTACTTC. It codes for CASSQEGTSGYEQYF.